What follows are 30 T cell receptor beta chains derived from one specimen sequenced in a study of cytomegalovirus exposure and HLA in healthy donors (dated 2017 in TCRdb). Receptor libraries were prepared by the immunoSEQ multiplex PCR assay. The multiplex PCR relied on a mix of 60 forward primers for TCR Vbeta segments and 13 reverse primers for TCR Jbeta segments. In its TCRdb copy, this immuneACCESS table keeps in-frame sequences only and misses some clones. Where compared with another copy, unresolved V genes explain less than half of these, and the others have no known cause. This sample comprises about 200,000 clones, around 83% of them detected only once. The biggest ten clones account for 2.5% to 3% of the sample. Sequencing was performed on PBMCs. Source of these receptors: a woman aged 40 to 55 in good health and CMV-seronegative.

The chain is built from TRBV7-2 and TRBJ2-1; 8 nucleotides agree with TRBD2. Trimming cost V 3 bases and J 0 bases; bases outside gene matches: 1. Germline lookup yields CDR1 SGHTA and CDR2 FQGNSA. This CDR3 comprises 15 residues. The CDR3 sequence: CASSFTSGSYNEQFF. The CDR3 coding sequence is TGTGCCAGCAGCTTCACTAGCGGCTCCTACAATGAGCAGTTCTTC.

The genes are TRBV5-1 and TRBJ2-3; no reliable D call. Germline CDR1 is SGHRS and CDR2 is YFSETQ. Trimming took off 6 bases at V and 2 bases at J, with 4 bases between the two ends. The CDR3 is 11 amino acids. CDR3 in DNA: TGCGCCAGCACCCACACAGATACGCAGTATTTT. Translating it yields CASTHTDTQYF.

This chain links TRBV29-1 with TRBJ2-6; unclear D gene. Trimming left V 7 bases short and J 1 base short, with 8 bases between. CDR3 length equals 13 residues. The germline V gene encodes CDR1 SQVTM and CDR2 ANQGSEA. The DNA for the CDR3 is TGCAGCGGGCTCGGGTCTGGGGCCAACGTCCTGACTTTC. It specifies CSGLGSGANVLTF.

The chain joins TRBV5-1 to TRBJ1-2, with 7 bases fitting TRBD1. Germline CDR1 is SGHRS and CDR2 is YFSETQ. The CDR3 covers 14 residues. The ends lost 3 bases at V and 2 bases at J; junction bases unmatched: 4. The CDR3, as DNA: TGCGCCAGCAGCTCGAACAGGGGCAACTATGGCTACACCTTC. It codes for CASSSNRGNYGYTF.

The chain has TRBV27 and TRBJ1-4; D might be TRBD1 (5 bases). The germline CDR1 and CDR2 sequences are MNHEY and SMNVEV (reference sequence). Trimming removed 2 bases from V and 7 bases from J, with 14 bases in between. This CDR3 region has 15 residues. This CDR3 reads CASSLGANRGEKLFF. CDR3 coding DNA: TGTGCCAGCAGTTTAGGGGCAAACCGCGGTGAAAAACTGTTTTTT. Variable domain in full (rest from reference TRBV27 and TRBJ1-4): EAQVTQNPRYLITVTGKKLTVTCSQNMNHEYMSWYRQDPGLGLRQIYYSMNVEVTDKGDVPEGYKVSRKEKRNFPLILESPSPNQTSLYFCASSLGANRGEKLFFGSGTQLSVL.

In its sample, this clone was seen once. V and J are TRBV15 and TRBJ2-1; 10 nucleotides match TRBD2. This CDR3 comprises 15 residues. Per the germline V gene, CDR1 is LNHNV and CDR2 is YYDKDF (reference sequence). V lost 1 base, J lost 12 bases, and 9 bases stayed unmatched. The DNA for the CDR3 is TGTGCCACCAGCAGAGGCGGACTAGCGGAGGCGATGCAGTTCTTC. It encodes CATSRGGLAEAMQFF.

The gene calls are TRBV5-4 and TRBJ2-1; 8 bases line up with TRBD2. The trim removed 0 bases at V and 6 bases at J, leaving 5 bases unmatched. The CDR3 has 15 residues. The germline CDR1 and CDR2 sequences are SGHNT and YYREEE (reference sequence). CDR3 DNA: TGTGCCAGCAGCTTGGATCTAGCGGGTCTCAATGAGCAGTTCTTC. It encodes CASSLDLAGLNEQFF. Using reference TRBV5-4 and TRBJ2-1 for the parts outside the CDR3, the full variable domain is ETGVTQSPTHLIKTRGQQVTLRCSSQSGHNTVSWYQQALGQGPQFIFQYYREEENGRGNFPPRFSGLQFPNYSSELNVNALELDDSALYLCASSLDLAGLNEQFFGPGTRLTVL.

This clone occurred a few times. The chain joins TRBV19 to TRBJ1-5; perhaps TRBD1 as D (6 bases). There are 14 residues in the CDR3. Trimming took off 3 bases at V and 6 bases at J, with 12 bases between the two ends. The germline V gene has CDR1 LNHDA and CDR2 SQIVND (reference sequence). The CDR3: CASSIGGPTQPQHF. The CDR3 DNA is TGTGCCAGTAGTATTGGGGGCCCGACTCAGCCCCAGCATTTT.

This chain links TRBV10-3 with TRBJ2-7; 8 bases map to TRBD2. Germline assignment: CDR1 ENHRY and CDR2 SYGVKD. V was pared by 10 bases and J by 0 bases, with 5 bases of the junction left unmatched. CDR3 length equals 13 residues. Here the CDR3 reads CATGSGSSYEQYF. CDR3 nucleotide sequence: TGTGCCACGGGAAGCGGGAGCTCCTACGAGCAGTACTTC.

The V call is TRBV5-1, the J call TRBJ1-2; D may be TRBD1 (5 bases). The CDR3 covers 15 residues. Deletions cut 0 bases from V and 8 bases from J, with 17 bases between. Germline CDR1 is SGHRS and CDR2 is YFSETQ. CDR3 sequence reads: CASSLEGWGALGYTF. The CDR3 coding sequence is TGCGCCAGCAGCTTGGAAGGATGGGGCGCGCTCGGCTACACCTTC. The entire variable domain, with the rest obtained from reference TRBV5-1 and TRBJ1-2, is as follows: KAGVTQTPRYLIKTRGQQVTLSCSPISGHRSVSWYQQTPGQGLQFLFEYFSETQRNKGNFPGRFSGRQFSNSRSEMNVSTLELGDSALYLCASSLEGWGALGYTFGSGTRLTVV.

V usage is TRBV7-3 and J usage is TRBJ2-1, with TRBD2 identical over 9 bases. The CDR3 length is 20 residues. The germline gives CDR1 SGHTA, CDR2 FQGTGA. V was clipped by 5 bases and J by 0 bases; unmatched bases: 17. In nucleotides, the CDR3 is TGTGCCAGCAGCCCGGCGGCTAGCGGGGTTCGCCTAAACTCCTACAATGAGCAGTTCTTC. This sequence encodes CASSPAASGVRLNSYNEQFF.

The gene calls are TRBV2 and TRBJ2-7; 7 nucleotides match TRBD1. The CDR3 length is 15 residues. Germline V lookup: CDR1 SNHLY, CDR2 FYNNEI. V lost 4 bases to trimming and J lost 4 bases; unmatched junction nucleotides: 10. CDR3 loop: CASSVWQGVTYEQYF. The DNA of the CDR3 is TGTGCCAGCAGTGTTTGGCAGGGGGTGACATACGAGCAGTACTTC.

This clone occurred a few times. CDR3 in amino acids: CASSLGSAGGEKTQYF. Here the CDR3 DNA reads TGTGCCAGCAGCTTAGGGTCAGCGGGAGGTGAGAAGACCCAGTACTTC. The genes are TRBV11-2 and TRBJ2-5; 9 bases are shared with TRBD2. CDR1 and CDR2 (germline): SGHAT, FQNNGV. V was pared by 1 base and J by 6 bases, with 9 bases of the junction left unmatched. The CDR3 spans 16 residues.

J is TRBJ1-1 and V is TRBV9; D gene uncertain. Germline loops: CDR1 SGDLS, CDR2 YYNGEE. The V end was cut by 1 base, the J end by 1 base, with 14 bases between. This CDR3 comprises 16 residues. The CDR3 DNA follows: TGTGCCAGCAGCGTAAACCCAAGAACTACGAACACTGAAGCTTTCTTT. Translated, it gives CASSVNPRTTNTEAFF.

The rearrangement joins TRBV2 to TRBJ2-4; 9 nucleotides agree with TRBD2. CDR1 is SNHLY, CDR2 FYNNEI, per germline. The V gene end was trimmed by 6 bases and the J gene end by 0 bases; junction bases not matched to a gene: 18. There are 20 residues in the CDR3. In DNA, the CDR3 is TGTGCCAGCAGCCTCGCGGGGAGGCTAGCGGGGACCCTAGCCAAAAACATTCAGTACTTC. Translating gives CASSLAGRLAGTLAKNIQYF.

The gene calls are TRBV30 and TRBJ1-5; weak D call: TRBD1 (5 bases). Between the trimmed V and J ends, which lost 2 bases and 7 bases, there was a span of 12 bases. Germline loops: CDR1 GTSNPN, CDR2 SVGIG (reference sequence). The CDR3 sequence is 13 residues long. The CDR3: CAWSSDIWQPQHF. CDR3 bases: TGTGCCTGGAGTTCGGACATTTGGCAGCCCCAGCATTTT.

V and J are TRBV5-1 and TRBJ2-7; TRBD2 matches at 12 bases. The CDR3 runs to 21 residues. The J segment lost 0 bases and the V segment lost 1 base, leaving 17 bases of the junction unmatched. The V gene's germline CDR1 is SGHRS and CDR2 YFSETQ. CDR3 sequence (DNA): TGCGCCAGCAGCTTGCACGGGGACCGGACTAGCGGGACCAAAAGCTCCTACGAGCAGTACTTC. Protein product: CASSLHGDRTSGTKSSYEQYF. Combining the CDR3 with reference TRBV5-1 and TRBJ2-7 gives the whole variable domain KAGVTQTPRYLIKTRGQQVTLSCSPISGHRSVSWYQQTPGQGLQFLFEYFSETQRNKGNFPGRFSGRQFSNSRSEMNVSTLELGDSALYLCASSLHGDRTSGTKSSYEQYFGPGTRLTVT.

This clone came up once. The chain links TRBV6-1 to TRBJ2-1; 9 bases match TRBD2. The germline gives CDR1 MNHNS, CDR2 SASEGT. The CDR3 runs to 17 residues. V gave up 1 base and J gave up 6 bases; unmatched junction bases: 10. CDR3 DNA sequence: TGTGCCAGCAGTGAAGGAAGCCGCGGGAGGGGGATCAATGAGCAGTTCTTC. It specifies CASSEGSRGRGINEQFF.

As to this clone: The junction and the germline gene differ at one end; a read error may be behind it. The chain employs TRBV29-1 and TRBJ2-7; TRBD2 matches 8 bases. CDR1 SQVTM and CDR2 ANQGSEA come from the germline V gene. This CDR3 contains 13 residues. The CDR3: CSVSSGASYEQCF. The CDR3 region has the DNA TGCAGCGTTAGTAGCGGGGCGTCCTACGAGCAGTGCTTC.

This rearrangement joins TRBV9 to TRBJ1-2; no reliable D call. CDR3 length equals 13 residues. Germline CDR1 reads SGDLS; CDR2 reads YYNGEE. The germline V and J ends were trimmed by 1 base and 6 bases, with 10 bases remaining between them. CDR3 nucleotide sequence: TGTGCCAGCAGCGTAATGGACTCTCATGGCTACACCTTC. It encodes CASSVMDSHGYTF. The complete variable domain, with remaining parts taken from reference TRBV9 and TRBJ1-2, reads DSGVTQTPKHLITATGQRVTLRCSPRSGDLSVYWYQQSLDQGLQFLIQYYNGEERAKGNILERFSAQQFPDLHSELNLSSLELGDSALYFCASSVMDSHGYTFGSGTRLTVV.

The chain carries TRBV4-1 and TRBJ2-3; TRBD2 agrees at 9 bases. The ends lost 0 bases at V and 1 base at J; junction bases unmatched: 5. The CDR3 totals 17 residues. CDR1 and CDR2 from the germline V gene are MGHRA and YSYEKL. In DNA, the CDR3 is TGCGCCAGCAGCCAAGATGCGACTAGCGGTCGCACAGATACGCAGTATTTT. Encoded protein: CASSQDATSGRTDTQYF.

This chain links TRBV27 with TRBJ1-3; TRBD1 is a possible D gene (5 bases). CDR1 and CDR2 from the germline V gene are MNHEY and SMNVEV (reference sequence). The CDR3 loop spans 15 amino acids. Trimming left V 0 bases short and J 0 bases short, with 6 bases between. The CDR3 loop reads CASSLSGGSGNTIYF. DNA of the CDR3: TGTGCCAGCAGTTTATCGGGGGGCTCTGGAAACACCATATATTTT.

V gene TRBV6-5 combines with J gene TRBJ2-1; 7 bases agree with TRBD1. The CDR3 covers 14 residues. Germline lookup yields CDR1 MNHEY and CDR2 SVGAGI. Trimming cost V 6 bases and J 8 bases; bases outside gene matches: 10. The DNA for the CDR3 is TGTGCCAGCAGCCAGAGACAGGGTGGCGATGAGCAGTTCTTC. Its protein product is CASSQRQGGDEQFF.

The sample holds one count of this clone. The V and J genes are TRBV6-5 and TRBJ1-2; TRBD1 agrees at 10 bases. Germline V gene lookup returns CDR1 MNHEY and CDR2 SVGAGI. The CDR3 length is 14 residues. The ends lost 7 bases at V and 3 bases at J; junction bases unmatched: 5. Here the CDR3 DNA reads TGTGCCAGCAAAAGGGACAGGGGATACTATGGCTACACCTTC. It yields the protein CASKRDRGYYGYTF.

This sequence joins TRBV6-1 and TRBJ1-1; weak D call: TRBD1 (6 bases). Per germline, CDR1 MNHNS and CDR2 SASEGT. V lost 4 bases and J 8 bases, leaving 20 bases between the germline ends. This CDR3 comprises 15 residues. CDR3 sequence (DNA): TGTGCCAGCAGTGGCCGACAGGCGAGCGTACCAGAAGCTTTCTTT. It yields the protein CASSGRQASVPEAFF.

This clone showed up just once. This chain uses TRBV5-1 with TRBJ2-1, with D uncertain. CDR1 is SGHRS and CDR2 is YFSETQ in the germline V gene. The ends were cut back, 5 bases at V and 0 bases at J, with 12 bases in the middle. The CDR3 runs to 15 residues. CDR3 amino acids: CASRLLVSSYNEQFF. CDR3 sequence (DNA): TGCGCCAGCAGACTTCTAGTCAGCTCCTACAATGAGCAGTTCTTC.

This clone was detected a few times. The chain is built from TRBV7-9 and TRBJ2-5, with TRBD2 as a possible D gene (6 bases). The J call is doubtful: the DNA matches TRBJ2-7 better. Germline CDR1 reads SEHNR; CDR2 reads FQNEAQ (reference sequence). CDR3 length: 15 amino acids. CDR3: CASSLGRGRSYEQYF. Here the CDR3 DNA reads TGTGCCAGCAGCTTAGGAAGAGGGAGGAGCTACGAGCAGTACTTC.

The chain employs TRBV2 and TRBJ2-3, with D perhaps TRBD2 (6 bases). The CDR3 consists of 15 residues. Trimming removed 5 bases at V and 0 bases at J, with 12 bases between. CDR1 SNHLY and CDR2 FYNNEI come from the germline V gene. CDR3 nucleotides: TGTGCCAGCAGTTCGGTGGGGACTAGCACAGATACGCAGTATTTT. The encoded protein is CASSSVGTSTDTQYF.

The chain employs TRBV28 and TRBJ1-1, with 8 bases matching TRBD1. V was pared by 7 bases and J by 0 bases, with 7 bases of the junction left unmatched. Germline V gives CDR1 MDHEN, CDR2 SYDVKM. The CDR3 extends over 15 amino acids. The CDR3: CASTLQGDMNTEAFF. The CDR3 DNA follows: TGTGCCAGCACATTACAGGGGGACATGAACACTGAAGCTTTCTTT.

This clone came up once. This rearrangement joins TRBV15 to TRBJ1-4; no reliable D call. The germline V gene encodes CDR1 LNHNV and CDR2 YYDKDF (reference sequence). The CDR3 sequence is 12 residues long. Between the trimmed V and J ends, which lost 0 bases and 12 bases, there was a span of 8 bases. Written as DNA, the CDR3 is TGTGCCACCAGCAGAGACCTCCGGGAACTGTTTTTT. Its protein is CATSRDLRELFF.